The clone carrying this TCR beta chain was counted ten times or more. Its antigen remains unknown. The record originates from a study of regulatory T cells in long-lasting Graves disease. Notes on the study in general: The TCR repertoire of persistent Graves' patients was less diverse than that of newly diagnosed ones.

This sample's time point: persistent/refractory GD, antithyroid drugs over 5 years with positive TRAb. The TCR library was made from RNA extracted from PBMCs. Guidelines of the American Thyroid Association were used to diagnose Graves' disease. CDR3 length: 14 residues. Trimming removed 3 bases from V and 0 bases from J, with 8 bases in between. Germline V gene sequence: CDR1 SGHTA, CDR2 FQGNSA. Through Arm-PCR of CDR3 regions and iRepertoire HTBI primers, TCR beta libraries were built. TCRdb re-called the multiplex PCR reads through MiXCR, storing one row per CDR3 protein. The table has 300,000 or so distinct CDR3 sequences, around 20% seen once; the top ten hold just under 30%.

The source was peripheral blood mononuclear cells (PBMCs), collected when the disease was refractory, from a patient treated with antithyroid drugs. The sequence came from a female donor with Graves disease. This chain uses TRBV7-2 with TRBJ2-5, with D hard to call. This chain's CDR3 is CASSLAWYQETQYF. In DNA form, the CDR3 reads TGTGCCAGCAGCTTGGCTTGGTACCAAGAGACCCAGTACTTC.